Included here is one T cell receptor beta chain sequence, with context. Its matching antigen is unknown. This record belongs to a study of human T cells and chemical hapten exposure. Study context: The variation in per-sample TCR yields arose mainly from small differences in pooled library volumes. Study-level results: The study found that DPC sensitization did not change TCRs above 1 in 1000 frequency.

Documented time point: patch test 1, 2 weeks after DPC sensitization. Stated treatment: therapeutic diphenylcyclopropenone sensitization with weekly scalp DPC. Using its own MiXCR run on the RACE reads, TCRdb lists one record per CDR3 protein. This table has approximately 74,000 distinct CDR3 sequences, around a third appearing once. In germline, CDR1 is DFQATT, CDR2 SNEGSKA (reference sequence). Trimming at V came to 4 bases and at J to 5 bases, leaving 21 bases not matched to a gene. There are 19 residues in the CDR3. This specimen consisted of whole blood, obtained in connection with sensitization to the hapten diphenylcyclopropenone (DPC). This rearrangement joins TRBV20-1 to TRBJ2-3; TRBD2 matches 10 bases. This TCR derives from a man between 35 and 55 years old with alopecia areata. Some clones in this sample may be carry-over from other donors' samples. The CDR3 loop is CSATNPDPSAGGPGDTQYF. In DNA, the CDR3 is TGCAGTGCTACGAACCCGGACCCATCAGCGGGAGGGCCGGGAGATACGCAGTATTTT.